The next 22 T cell receptor beta chains were all read from a single sample in a study of blood T cell repertoires in COVID-19. Assay used: immunoSEQ multiplex PCR; TCRdb lists only in-frame clones, some missing. The sample comprises about 200,000 clones, 84% of which are singletons, and approximately 7.6% rests with the top ten. The sequenced material came from PBMCs or T cells enriched from blood (not recorded which). The receptors here all came from a middle-aged man who had recovered from COVID-19.

The chain has TRBV29-1 and TRBJ1-1; perhaps TRBD1 as D (6 bases). Trimming removed 5 bases at V and 3 bases at J, with 13 bases between. The CDR3 has 13 residues. Germline V gene lookup returns CDR1 SQVTM and CDR2 ANQGSEA. CDR3 bases: TGCAGCGTTATGACAGGACCTGACACTGAAGCTTTCTTT. Amino acid sequence: CSVMTGPDTEAFF.

The V gene is TRBV3-1 (or the pseudogene TRBV3-2), the J gene TRBJ1-2, with D hard to call. V shed 8 bases and J shed 4 bases, with 14 bases lying between them. The CDR3 spans 13 residues. Germline CDR1 is LGHDT and CDR2 is YNNKEL (reference sequence). CDR3: CASRGEGFYGYTF. CDR3 DNA: TGTGCCAGCCGGGGAGAAGGTTTCTATGGCTACACCTTC.

This clone was counted a single time. A junction end diverges from the germline sequence, so it may reflect a read error. The J gene is TRBJ1-2, the V gene TRBV6-1, with D perhaps TRBD1 (5 bases). Germline values: CDR1 MNHNS, CDR2 SASEGT. This CDR3 region has 13 residues. The CDR3 here is CASSEPNGRGRHF. DNA for the CDR3: TGTGCCAGCAGTGAACCCAATGGGAGGGGCCGCCACTTC.

The rearrangement links TRBV5-6 to TRBJ1-1; unclear D gene. V lost 4 bases and J 0 bases, leaving 10 bases between the germline ends. This CDR3 has 14 residues. The germline V gene encodes CDR1 SGHDT and CDR2 YYEEEE. CDR3 protein: CASSRQIMNTEAFF. Here the CDR3 DNA reads TGTGCCAGCAGCCGCCAGATCATGAACACTGAAGCTTTCTTT.

V gene TRBV6-2 or TRBV6-3 combines with J gene TRBJ1-1, with 8 bases matching TRBD1. The CDR3 sequence is 16 residues long. CDR1 and CDR2 (germline): MNHEY, SVGEGT. The V and J ends lost 4 bases and 0 bases, in that order; junction bases with no gene match: 7. The CDR3 DNA reads as TGTGCCAGCAGTTCCTCGACAGGGGCACTGAACACTGAAGCTTTCTTT. Its protein is CASSSSTGALNTEAFF.

V and J are TRBV19 and TRBJ2-6; TRBD2 matches at 12 bases. CDR1 and CDR2 from the germline V gene are LNHDA and SQIVND (reference sequence). V was clipped by 5 bases and J by 2 bases; unmatched bases: 4. The CDR3 is 17 residues long. CDR3 in DNA: TGTGCCAGTAGTCGACTAGCGGGGGAGGCTGGGGCCAACGTCCTGACTTTC. Its protein is CASSRLAGEAGANVLTF.

The chain recombines TRBV7-8 with TRBJ2-2, with 8 positions matching TRBD2. With 3 bases clipped from V and 4 bases from J, the junction kept 10 bases outside the gene matches. This CDR3 contains 17 residues. Germline lookup yields CDR1 SGHVS and CDR2 FQNEAQ. CDR3: CASSLAGRGALTGELFF. The CDR3 DNA reads as TGTGCCAGCAGCTTGGCGGGGCGGGGGGCCCTCACCGGGGAGCTGTTTTTT.

The chain couples TRBV15 to TRBJ2-7, with TRBD2 matching over 7 bases. The V gene end was trimmed by 0 bases and the J gene end by 6 bases; junction bases not matched to a gene: 8. The CDR3 is 15 amino acids. CDR1 and CDR2 from the germline V gene are LNHNV and YYDKDF (reference sequence). Here the CDR3 DNA reads TGTGCCACCAGCAGAGATCGGGGGGTTAATAGCGAGCAGTACTTC. Its protein is CATSRDRGVNSEQYF.

This chain uses TRBV28 with TRBJ1-4, with unresolved D. CDR1 is MDHEN and CDR2 is SYDVKM in the germline V gene. The CDR3 is 15 residues long. V lost 3 bases to trimming and J lost 4 bases, with 12 bases between them. The CDR3 nucleotides read TGTGCCAGCAGTTTGCGTCGTTATATTAATGAAAAACTGTTTTTT. Amino acid sequence: CASSLRRYINEKLFF.

This clone was detected only once. This chain connects TRBV5-4 to TRBJ2-3; 9 nucleotides align to TRBD2. V trimming: 5 bases; J trimming: 5 bases; junction bases outside the gene matches: 9. The CDR3 has 15 residues. The germline V gene encodes CDR1 SGHNT and CDR2 YYREEE (reference sequence). In DNA, the CDR3 is TGTGCCAGCAGTTTAGGGACTAGCTTCTTAGATACGCAGTATTTT. This encodes CASSLGTSFLDTQYF.

The chain links TRBV5-1 to TRBJ2-5, with a possible D match to TRBD2 (5 bases). V was trimmed by 0 bases and J by 4 bases, leaving 7 bases between them. CDR1 and CDR2 (germline): SGHRS, YFSETQ. There are 13 residues in the CDR3. As DNA, the CDR3 is TGCGCCAGCAGCTTGGGGACTGGAGAGACCCAGTACTTC. Encoded protein: CASSLGTGETQYF.

V and J are TRBV6-1 and TRBJ1-2; D remains ambiguous. Germline values: CDR1 MNHNS, CDR2 SASEGT. V lost 2 bases and J lost 2, with 12 bases in between. The CDR3 has 15 amino acids. CDR3 loop: CASSERWEGNYGYTF. The CDR3 DNA sequence: TGTGCCAGCAGTGAACGTTGGGAGGGCAACTATGGCTACACCTTC.

The rearrangement uses TRBV30 and TRBJ2-7; 8 nucleotides agree with TRBD1. CDR1 is GTSNPN, CDR2 SVGIG, per germline (reference sequence). The junction had 8 bases not matched to a gene; V was cut back by 5 bases and J by 2 bases. This CDR3 has 14 residues. The CDR3, as DNA: TGTGCCTGGGAGGGGCCAGGGGGCCCCTACGAGCAGTACTTC. Translated: CAWEGPGGPYEQYF.

This clone was detected a few times. The V and J genes are TRBV18 and TRBJ2-1; 7 bases are a match to TRBD1. Germline V CDR1 and CDR2: KGHSH, LQKENI. Trimming at V came to 3 bases and at J to 2 bases, leaving 1 base not matched to a gene. The CDR3 sequence is 14 residues long. In DNA form, the CDR3 reads TGTGCCAGCTCACCGACAGGGACCTACAATGAGCAGTTCTTC. Translating it yields CASSPTGTYNEQFF.

A few counts support this clone. The chain combines TRBV27 with TRBJ2-7, with TRBD1 identical over 7 bases. Germline-derived CDR1 and CDR2 are MNHEY and SMNVEV (reference sequence). V was pared by 3 bases and J by 3 bases, with 8 bases of the junction left unmatched. The length of the CDR3 is 15 residues. The CDR3 region is CASSFDRDLGYEQYF. Here the CDR3 DNA reads TGTGCCAGCAGTTTCGACAGGGACCTGGGCTACGAGCAGTACTTC.

The chain employs TRBV10-3 and TRBJ1-5; D is possibly TRBD1 (6 bases). Germline values: CDR1 ENHRY, CDR2 SYGVKD. V was trimmed by 6 bases and J by 1 base, leaving 13 bases between them. This CDR3 has 15 amino acids. CDR3 in amino acids: CAIRGGAYSNQPQHF. The CDR3 region has the DNA TGTGCCATCAGAGGGGGGGCTTACAGCAATCAGCCCCAGCATTTT.

This chain links TRBV28 with TRBJ2-7, with D perhaps TRBD2 (6 bases). Germline V lookup: CDR1 MDHEN, CDR2 SYDVKM. The CDR3 runs 16 residues. V was shortened by 3 bases and J by 2 bases, with 17 bases between the two germline ends. Here the CDR3 DNA reads TGTGCCAGCAGTTTCGCAGTCGATAGCGGAACCTACGAGCAGTACTTC. It yields the protein CASSFAVDSGTYEQYF.

This clone appeared a single time. This chain uses TRBV30 with TRBJ1-4, with 7 positions matching TRBD1. CDR1 is GTSNPN, CDR2 SVGIG, per germline (reference sequence). V gave up 2 bases and J gave up 7 bases; unmatched junction bases: 4. The CDR3 runs 13 residues. As DNA, the CDR3 is TGTGCCTGGAGTCGACAGGGAGTTGAAAAACTGTTTTTT. Protein: CAWSRQGVEKLFF. The entire variable domain, with the rest obtained from reference TRBV30 and TRBJ1-4, is as follows: SQTIHQWPATLVQPVGSPLSLECTVEGTSNPNLYWYRQAAGRGLQLLFYSVGIGQISSEVPQNLSASRPQDRQFILSSKKLLLSDSGFYLCAWSRQGVEKLFFGSGTQLSVL.

The chain combines TRBV2 with TRBJ1-1; D is ambiguous. The V gene's germline CDR1 is SNHLY and CDR2 FYNNEI. The V end was cut by 6 bases, the J end by 3 bases, with 11 bases between. The CDR3 loop spans 13 amino acids. The CDR3 region is CASRATWDTEAFF. The CDR3 coding sequence is TGTGCCAGCAGGGCGACATGGGACACTGAAGCTTTCTTT.

The V gene is TRBV5-1, the J gene TRBJ2-5; 7 bases agree with TRBD2. This CDR3 comprises 16 residues. V lost 0 bases and J lost 1; bases outside the gene matches: 6. Germline values: CDR1 SGHRS, CDR2 YFSETQ. The CDR3 DNA follows: TGCGCCAGCAGCTTGGATCCTAGCGGAAGCCAAGAGACCCAGTACTTC. It is translated as CASSLDPSGSQETQYF.

V and J are TRBV19 and TRBJ1-6, with 7 bases matching TRBD1. CDR1 is LNHDA and CDR2 is SQIVND in the germline V gene (reference sequence). V dropped 9 bases and J dropped 4; count of bases not matched to a gene: 9. CDR3 size: 15 residues. The CDR3 DNA reads as TGTGCCAGCGTTCGGGACAGCTCATATAATTCACCCCTCCACTTT. Encoded protein: CASVRDSSYNSPLHF. Complete variable domain (other parts from reference TRBV19 and TRBJ1-6): DGGITQSPKYLFRKEGQNVTLSCEQNLNHDAMYWYRQDPGQGLRLIYYSQIVNDFQKGDIAEGYSVSREKKESFPLTVTSAQKNPTAFYLCASVRDSSYNSPLHFGNGTRLTVT.

This sequence joins TRBV7-2 and TRBJ1-2, with D maybe TRBD1 (5 bases). The CDR3 consists of 15 residues. Trimming removed 2 bases at V and 4 bases at J, with 14 bases between. Germline V gene lookup returns CDR1 SGHTA and CDR2 FQGNSA. The CDR3 region is CASSLSREASYGYTF. The CDR3, as DNA: TGTGCCAGCAGCTTATCCAGGGAAGCCTCCTATGGCTACACCTTC. The full variable domain, in which reference TRBV7-2 and TRBJ1-2 provide the parts outside the CDR3, is GAGVSQSPSNKVTEKGKDVELRCDPISGHTALYWYRQSLGQGLEFLIYFQGNSAPDKSGLPSDRFSAERTGGSVSTLTIQRTQQEDSAVYLCASSLSREASYGYTFGSGTRLTVV.